The clone carrying this TCR beta chain was detected once. The donors, healthy adults who were HIV-negative, had experienced no recent acute infections or vaccinations. The data derive from a study of shared clonotypes between healthy human individuals. Sequencing of unsorted PBMC DNA was carried out using ten immunoSEQ deep assay plates. Only in-frame clones appear in the TCRdb table, and some are missing; sequencing was by immunoSEQ multiplex PCR. The table has about 480,000 clones, approximately 79% seen once. There are 15 residues in the CDR3. Trimming took off 0 bases at V and 4 bases at J, with 14 bases between the two ends. Germline assignment: CDR1 SGHTS and CDR2 YDEGEE.

Sequenced: PBMCs. The source is a woman in her thirties or forties in good health. Some clones in this sample may be carry-over from other donors' samples. This sequence joins TRBV5-8 and TRBJ2-7; tentatively, D is TRBD2 (5 bases). The CDR3, as DNA: TGTGCCAGCAGCTTGGGAGGGCATGTTTTTTACGAGCAGTACTTC. This translates into CASSLGGHVFYEQYF.